The 27 T cell receptor beta chains reported below all come from one sample, sequenced in a study of blood T cells in healthy people across ages. Then a second PCR, running about 6 to 11 cycles, was carried out with a sample-barcoded 5' primer and a J-beta primer mix. MiXCR, applied by TCRdb to the 5' RACE reads, yields one record per CDR3 protein. The sample lists 700,000 to 900,000 distinct CDR3 sequences, around a quarter seen once, with over 2.5% in the top ten. These data were likewise used in another study, on T cells of mothers and their children.

The specimen was blood. These receptors all stem from a boy aged 5 to 17 in good health.

The CDR3: CSARGSGSYNEQFF. The DNA for the CDR3 is TGCAGTGCTAGGGGGAGCGGCTCCTACAATGAGCAGTTCTTC. The chain uses TRBV20-1 and TRBJ2-1; weak D call: TRBD2 (5 bases). Trimming removed 3 bases from V and 0 bases from J, with 9 bases in between. In germline, CDR1 is DFQATT, CDR2 SNEGSKA (reference sequence). The CDR3 has 14 amino acids.

The chain links TRBV27 to TRBJ2-4; unclear D gene. Germline CDR1 reads MNHEY; CDR2 reads SMNVEV (reference sequence). The CDR3 is 15 amino acids. V was shortened by 3 bases and J by 1 base, with 10 bases between the two germline ends. CDR3 nucleotides: TGTGCCAGCAGTTTGACGGTGGCGGCCAAAAACATTCAGTACTTC. It encodes CASSLTVAAKNIQYF.

This clonotype turned up a few times. This chain connects TRBV29-1 to TRBJ2-3, with 7 bases matching TRBD2. The ends lost 4 bases at V and 6 bases at J; junction bases unmatched: 10. The CDR3 runs 14 residues. Looked up from germline, CDR1 is SQVTM and CDR2 is ANQGSEA. CDR3 DNA sequence: TGCAGCGTTGGGGAGGGGCGCCCAGGGGATACGCAGTATTTT. Amino acid sequence: CSVGEGRPGDTQYF.

The J gene is TRBJ2-7, the V gene TRBV5-6; TRBD1 might be the D (5 bases). The CDR3 has 15 amino acids. Germline CDR1 is SGHDT and CDR2 is YYEEEE. V was shortened by 4 bases and J by 0 bases, with 14 bases between the two germline ends. The CDR3, as DNA: TGTGCCAGCAGCCCCGGCGACAGCCTCTCCTACGAGCAGTACTTC. Its protein product is CASSPGDSLSYEQYF.

This chain links TRBV28 with TRBJ2-7; possibly TRBD1 for D (5 bases). The J call may not be correct, given that the DNA end is closer to TRBJ2-1. Germline assignment: CDR1 MDHEN and CDR2 SYDVKM. CDR3 length: 12 residues. CDR3 protein: CARGARGGEQFF. The CDR3 DNA reads TGTGCCAGAGGGGCTAGAGGCGGTGAGCAGTTCTTC.

This clonotype was recorded a few times. The J gene is TRBJ1-1, the V gene TRBV5-1; TRBD1 might be the D (6 bases). There are 14 residues in the CDR3. V lost 4 bases and J 1 base, leaving 11 bases between the germline ends. Per the germline V gene, CDR1 is SGHRS and CDR2 is YFSETQ. For the CDR3, the DNA is TGCGCCAGCAGCGTAACGGGACAGAACACTGAAGCTTTCTTT. Translation: CASSVTGQNTEAFF.

There are a few counts of this clonotype. CDR3 in amino acids: CASSLSIDTLEGSSYEQYF. The CDR3 region has the DNA TGTGCCAGCAGTTTATCGATAGACACGCTGGAGGGGAGCTCCTACGAGCAGTACTTC. This chain links TRBV27 with TRBJ2-7; possibly TRBD2 for D (6 bases). The V gene lost 0 bases and the J gene lost 0 bases, with 21 bases spanning the gap. The CDR3 is 19 residues long. The germline V gene has CDR1 MNHEY and CDR2 SMNVEV (reference sequence).

This clonotype appeared many times. This chain uses TRBV12-3 or TRBV12-4 with TRBJ2-4; 10 bases are shared with TRBD2. The CDR3 covers 18 residues. V lost 5 bases and J lost 1; bases outside the gene matches: 11. CDR3 protein: CASSPPPGTSEAKNIQYF. The CDR3 region has the DNA TGTGCCAGCAGTCCCCCCCCCGGGACTAGCGAGGCCAAAAACATTCAGTACTTC.

V is TRBV28 and J is TRBJ2-1, with D possibly TRBD1 on 5 matching bases. This CDR3 spans 14 amino acids. CDR1 is MDHEN, CDR2 SYDVKM, per germline. Trimming took 2 bases from V and 1 from J, leaving 6 bases between them. The DNA of the CDR3 is TGTGCCAGCAGTTTACCAGGGTCCTACAATGAGCAGTTCTTC. Translated, it gives CASSLPGSYNEQFF.

This clonotype occurred a few times. The gene calls are TRBV5-1 and TRBJ2-7, with D perhaps given as TRBD1 or TRBD2 (5 bases each). The ends were cut back, 4 bases at V and 6 bases at J, with 17 bases in the middle. Germline CDR1 SGHRS, CDR2 YFSETQ. The CDR3 sequence is 14 residues long. The CDR3, as DNA: TGCGCCAGCAGCCCCACCGGGACGATGGGCGAGCAGTACTTC. Its protein product is CASSPTGTMGEQYF.

There are a few counts of this clonotype. The chain joins TRBV7-2 to TRBJ2-3; 7 bases agree with TRBD2. The germline V gene has CDR1 SGHTA and CDR2 FQGNSA. V shed 4 bases and J 6 bases; nucleotides not matched to a gene: 7. This CDR3 has 14 amino acids. The CDR3 bases are TGTGCCAGCAGCTGGACTAGAGCGAGCGATACGCAGTATTTT. It yields the protein CASSWTRASDTQYF.

This clonotype has just a few counts. A read error may produce the germline difference seen at one junction end. The V and J genes are TRBV19 and TRBJ2-5, with 7 bases lining up with TRBD1. The DNA matches TRBJ2-1 better at its end, which makes the J call doubtful. The CDR3 sequence is 16 residues long. In germline, CDR1 is LNHDA, CDR2 SQIVND (reference sequence). As DNA, the CDR3 is TGTGCCAGTAGTATTACTAGGACAGGATCCTCCAATGAGCAGTTCTTC. This codes for CASSITRTGSSNEQFF.

This clonotype has only a few counts. The rearrangement uses TRBV10-3 and TRBJ1-6; no clear D. Trimming took off 0 bases at V and 9 bases at J, with 6 bases between the two ends. The CDR3 totals 13 residues. Germline lookup yields CDR1 ENHRY and CDR2 SYGVKD. Here the CDR3 DNA reads TGTGCCATCAGTGAGTCTGAGTTTTCACCCCTCCACTTT. It translates to CAISESEFSPLHF.

This clonotype was counted a few times. Relative to the germline gene, one junction end is altered; a read error may explain this. This chain connects TRBV12-3 or TRBV12-4 to TRBJ2-6; 10 nucleotides line up with TRBD1. This CDR3 has 19 residues. CDR3 amino acids: CASTKTGDRGLSGANVLTF. The CDR3 coding sequence is TGCGCCAGCACCAAAACCGGCGACAGGGGGCTCTCTGGGGCCAACGTCCTGACTTTC.

This clonotype has just a few counts. The chain has TRBV30 and TRBJ2-5; no clear D. The DNA end is more similar to TRBJ2-7, so the J call may be wrong. Per germline, CDR1 GTSNPN and CDR2 SVGIG (reference sequence). This CDR3 comprises 12 residues. This CDR3 reads CAWMTDQNEQYF. CDR3 DNA: TGTGCCTGGATGACGGATCAGAACGAGCAGTACTTC.

Only a few counts were recorded for this clonotype. The J gene is TRBJ2-4, the V gene TRBV2, with 9 positions matching TRBD1. V dropped 3 bases and J dropped 0; count of bases not matched to a gene: 3. This CDR3 region has 16 residues. CDR1 and CDR2 (germline): SNHLY, FYNNEI. The CDR3 here is CASSDDRGLAKNIQYF. CDR3 coding DNA: TGTGCCAGCAGTGATGACAGGGGGTTAGCCAAAAACATTCAGTACTTC.

The J gene is TRBJ2-7, the V gene TRBV5-1, with D possibly matching TRBD2 (6 bases). The V and J ends lost 5 bases and 5 bases respectively, with 20 bases between them. Germline V CDR1 and CDR2: SGHRS, YFSETQ. There are 15 residues in the CDR3. The CDR3 sequence is CASRPRAGQRHEQYF. The CDR3 DNA follows: TGCGCCAGCAGACCACGGGCGGGGCAAAGGCACGAGCAGTACTTC.

The J gene is TRBJ2-5, the V gene TRBV29-1; D might be TRBD1 (6 bases). Germline-derived CDR1 and CDR2 are SQVTM and ANQGSEA. The CDR3 loop spans 12 amino acids. V was shortened by 4 bases and J by 1 base, with 7 bases between the two germline ends. Written as DNA, the CDR3 is TGCAGCGTTGGGACAGCCCAAGAGACCCAGTACTTC. Amino acids: CSVGTAQETQYF.

The chain's CDR3 is CASGRTGVGNEKLFF. Here the CDR3 DNA reads TGTGCCAGCGGGAGGACAGGAGTAGGCAATGAAAAACTGTTTTTT. The rearrangement uses TRBV25-1 and TRBJ1-4; 7 bases agree with TRBD1. V was pared by 8 bases and J by 5 bases, with 11 bases of the junction left unmatched. Germline V lookup: CDR1 MGHDK, CDR2 SYGVNS. CDR3 size: 15 residues.

The CDR3 here is CASSYSGWGENGYTF. CDR3 in DNA: TGTGCCAGCAGTTACTCAGGTTGGGGGGAGAATGGCTACACCTTC. This sequence joins TRBV6-5 and TRBJ1-2; TRBD1 might be the D (5 bases). V lost 0 bases and J lost 6, with 14 bases in between. The germline V gene has CDR1 MNHEY and CDR2 SVGAGI. The CDR3 is 15 amino acids.

V is TRBV11-2 and J is TRBJ2-5; TRBD2 is a possible D gene (6 bases). Germline V gene sequence: CDR1 SGHAT, CDR2 FQNNGV. V was shortened by 5 bases and J by 10 bases, with 14 bases between the two germline ends. The CDR3 runs to 12 residues. The CDR3 is CASSLVEGIQYF. CDR3 in DNA: TGTGCCAGCAGCCTCGTGGAGGGGATCCAGTACTTC.

The chain recombines TRBV7-3 with TRBJ2-3; the D gene is possibly TRBD1 (5 bases). The germline V gene encodes CDR1 SGHTA and CDR2 FQGTGA. Between the trimmed V and J ends, which lost 5 bases and 4 bases, there was a span of 13 bases. CDR3 length equals 14 residues. In DNA, the CDR3 is TGTGCCAGCAGCCCCCTTATAGGGGCAGATACGCAGTATTTT. It translates to CASSPLIGADTQYF. Using reference TRBV7-3 and TRBJ2-3 for the parts outside the CDR3, the full variable domain is GAGVSQTPSNKVTEKGKYVELRCDPISGHTALYWYRQSLGQGPEFLIYFQGTGAADDSGLPNDRFFAVRPEGSVSTLKIQRTERGDSAVYLCASSPLIGADTQYFGPGTRLTVL.

A few counts support this clonotype. The chain uses TRBV20-1 and TRBJ1-6; a possible D gene is TRBD1 (5 bases). V was pared by 5 bases and J by 11 bases, with 19 bases between. The CDR3 extends over 14 amino acids. Germline assignment: CDR1 DFQATT and CDR2 SNEGSKA (reference sequence). The CDR3 loop is CSAWDSSLAAPLHF. The DNA for the CDR3 is TGCAGTGCTTGGGACTCAAGTCTTGCGGCACCCCTCCACTTT.

In its sample, this clonotype was seen a few times. This chain uses TRBV4-1 with TRBJ2-1, with D possibly being TRBD1 or TRBD2 (7 bases each). The CDR3 is 14 amino acids. V lost 3 bases to trimming and J lost 6 bases, with 12 bases between them. The germline V gene has CDR1 MGHRA and CDR2 YSYEKL. This CDR3 is CASSHPRGGNEQFF. The CDR3 bases are TGCGCCAGCAGCCACCCCAGGGGGGGCAATGAGCAGTTCTTC.

The V and J genes are TRBV6-1 and TRBJ2-5, with 7 positions matching TRBD1. The CDR3 is 15 residues long. V lost 10 bases and J lost 1; bases outside the gene matches: 12. From germline, CDR1 is MNHNS and CDR2 SASEGT. The chain's CDR3 is CATSIGTDFQETQYF. The CDR3 region has the DNA TGTGCCACCTCGATCGGGACAGACTTCCAAGAGACCCAGTACTTC.

This clonotype was counted between two and nine times. The chain combines TRBV20-1 with TRBJ2-1; no reliable D call. The CDR3 runs 14 residues. Trimming shortened V by 6 bases and J by 3 bases, and 15 bases separated the two germline ends. Germline lookup yields CDR1 DFQATT and CDR2 SNEGSKA (reference sequence). CDR3 sequence (DNA): TGCAGTGCCAGAACCGGGCGTTTCTACAATGAGCAGTTCTTC. Protein product: CSARTGRFYNEQFF.

This chain joins TRBV7-2 and TRBJ2-5; D is possibly TRBD2 (6 bases). The DNA end is a closer match to TRBJ2-1, so the J assignment may be wrong. The CDR3 extends over 15 amino acids. Germline CDR1 SGHTA, CDR2 FQGNSA. CDR3 region: CASISGPSAHYEQFF. CDR3 nucleotide sequence: TGTGCCTCGATTAGCGGACCCTCCGCTCACTATGAGCAGTTCTTC.